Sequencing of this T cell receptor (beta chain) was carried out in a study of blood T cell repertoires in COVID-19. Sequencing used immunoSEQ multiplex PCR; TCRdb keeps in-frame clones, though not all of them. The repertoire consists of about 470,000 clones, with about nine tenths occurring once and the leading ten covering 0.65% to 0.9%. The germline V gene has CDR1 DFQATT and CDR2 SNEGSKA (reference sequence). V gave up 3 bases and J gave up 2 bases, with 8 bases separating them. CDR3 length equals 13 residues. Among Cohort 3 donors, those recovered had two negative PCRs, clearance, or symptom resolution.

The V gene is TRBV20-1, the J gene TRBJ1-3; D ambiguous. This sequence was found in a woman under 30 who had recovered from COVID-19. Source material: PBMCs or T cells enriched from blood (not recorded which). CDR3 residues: CSASSVTGNTIYF. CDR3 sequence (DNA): TGCAGTGCTAGTTCGGTAACTGGAAACACCATATATTTT.